This entry describes one T cell receptor beta chain. Which antigen it targets is not known. Per-base quality was not reported, and no clone a single base away is much larger than it. Sequences MNHEY (CDR1) and SMNVEV (CDR2) are obtained from the germline V gene (reference sequence). V is pruned by 8 bases and J by 0 bases, leaving 6 bases of the junction without a gene match. Reading from cysteine to phenylalanine, the CDR3 counts 14 amino acids. The kept DNA is CDR3 alone, 42 bases in frame from the first base. This sample stems from a study of blood T cell repertoires in COVID-19 (dated by TCRdb to 2018 to 2020). Broadly, across the study: Samples from collaborators originated in the United States, Italy and Spain and spanned both the acute and convalescent phases of COVID-19. The prospective study material was composed of cDNA or gDNA derived from T cells, B-cell-depleted T cells, or PBMCs. Subjects who had been exposed to COVID-19, were actively infected with it, or had recovered from it provided the deeply sampled blood TCRbeta repertoires that made up the dataset. A freely available public database, intended as a resource for researchers studying the immune response to SARS-CoV-2, is where the repertoires were released. The samples were drawn from two sources: the first 160 participants of the ongoing ImmuneRACE study, and 950 to 1,500 subjects contributed by 6 global collaborators. Nearly every sample came with metadata listing a de-identified subject ID, COVID-19 status, age in years and sex. HLA class I and class II types, where available, came from metadata supplied by the sample provider rather than from assay-based typing.

The study at large found these results: Clinical and demographic metadata were provided uncurated, with the amount varying by source and participant.

Participants in the prospective study were enrolled through a virtual design, were aged about 18 to 100 years, and lived in roughly 26 United States geographic areas. In the prospective study, participants were assigned to cohorts based on the clinical history participants reported in a screening survey and a study questionnaire. For ImmuneRACE Cohort 3, a participant was defined as recovered based on two consecutive negative NP/OP PCR tests, clearance by a healthcare professional, or resolution of symptoms. In the prospective study, whole blood, serum and a nasopharyngeal or oropharyngeal swab were collected from each participant by mobile phlebotomists. Over a roughly 2-month period, participants in the prospective study had the option of providing additional blood draws and questionnaires. Before DNA extraction, blood samples from the prospective study were shipped at room temperature or frozen.

TCRbeta CDR3 regions were amplified from genomic DNA using the immunoSEQ Assay, a bias-controlled multiplex PCR. Regarding the original processing steps: Within the assay, amplification of reference gene primers was used to estimate how many nucleated cells each sample contained. To quantify the absolute abundance of each unique TCRbeta CDR3 rearrangement, sequence reads were collapsed and filtered. For each sample, productive Simpson clonality was calculated by taking the square root of Simpson's diversity index across productive rearrangements. Sourced from immuneACCESS, this table was stored by TCRdb with only in-frame sequences that have V and J called. A share of the clones is absent; for the studies checked, an unresolved V gene accounts for under half, and the remainder has no known explanation. The DNA gave D and trimming, while V, J and clone size come from that table. For this sample the table gives roughly 200,000 clones, of which about 85% were detected only once. The biggest ten clones account for 2% to 2.5% of the sample.

The sequenced material came from PBMCs or T cells enriched from blood (not recorded which). The chain joins TRBV27 to TRBJ1-2; the junction holds 7 bases that match TRBD1. The receptor was derived from a woman in her 30s who had recovered from COVID-19. The sequence in DNA is TGTGCCAGCCGGAGACAGGGCTCTAACTATGGCTACACCTTC. This sequence encodes CASRRQGSNYGYTF.